Below are 26 T cell receptor beta chains sequenced from a single sample in a study of T cells after yellow fever vaccination. TCRdb re-called the 5' RACE reads with MiXCR, one entry per CDR3 protein. Seen here are about 260,000 distinct CDR3 sequences, more than 3.5% observed once, and the top ten hold about a fifth. The material was PBMCs, obtained 15 days after the yellow fever booster vaccination. These receptors were collected from a man aged 18 to 30 who received the YFV17D yellow fever vaccine.

This clonotype occurred a few times. This rearrangement joins TRBV7-2 to TRBJ1-1; D unresolved. There are 13 residues in the CDR3. With 5 bases removed from V and 4 bases from J, the gap between germline ends came to 11 bases. Germline V CDR1 and CDR2: SGHTA, FQGNSA. This CDR3 is CASSPGWATEAFF. Here the CDR3 DNA reads TGTGCCAGCAGCCCGGGGTGGGCCACTGAAGCTTTCTTT.

The V call is TRBV7-3, the J call TRBJ2-6; D uncertain. Germline CDR1 is SGHTA and CDR2 is FQGTGA. The CDR3 sequence is 15 residues long. Trimming shortened V by 2 bases and J by 3 bases, and 8 bases separated the two germline ends. The CDR3 DNA reads TGTGCCAGCAGCTTAGTAAGGTATGGGGCCAACGTCCTGACTTTC. This codes for CASSLVRYGANVLTF.

In this sample, this clonotype turned up many times. Sequence at one end of the junction differs from germline and may be a read error. The DNA for the CDR3 is TGTGCCAGCAGTGACTCAACTAGCGGGGGGGCTGATACGCAGTATTTT. As protein: CASSDSTSGGADTQYF. This chain links TRBV6-6 with TRBJ2-3; 13 bases align to TRBD2. The CDR3 totals 16 residues. Per the germline V gene, CDR1 is MNHNY and CDR2 is SVGAGI (reference sequence).

This clonotype was picked up many times. The rearrangement links TRBV2 to TRBJ1-1, with D perhaps TRBD1 (6 bases). Germline V lookup: CDR1 SNHLY, CDR2 FYNNEI. This CDR3 spans 13 amino acids. Trimming left V 7 bases short and J 0 bases short, with 9 bases between. CDR3 region: CASTQGMNTEAFF. CDR3 nucleotides: TGTGCCAGCACTCAGGGGATGAACACTGAAGCTTTCTTT.

This clonotype appeared many times. V and J are TRBV6-5 and TRBJ2-5; maybe TRBD2 (5 bases). Germline CDR1 is MNHEY and CDR2 is SVGAGI. The CDR3 loop spans 13 amino acids. V lost 1 base to trimming and J lost 4 bases, with 7 bases between them. CDR3 sequence: CASSYFGGETQYF. The CDR3 bases are TGTGCCAGCAGTTACTTCGGAGGAGAGACCCAGTACTTC.

This clonotype was detected a few times. The junction departs from the called germline gene at one end, perhaps through a read error. V usage is TRBV7-2 and J usage is TRBJ2-5; 10 bases map to TRBD2. Per germline, CDR1 SGHTA and CDR2 FQGNSA. This CDR3 spans 15 amino acids. In DNA form, the CDR3 reads TGTGCCAGCAGCACCCCACTAGCGGGGCAAGAGACCCAGTCCTTC. It yields the protein CASSTPLAGQETQSF. The variable domain in full, with the rest retrieved from reference TRBV7-2 and TRBJ2-5, is GAGVSQSPSNKVTEKGKDVELRCDPISGHTALYWYRQSLGQGLEFLIYFQGNSAPDKSGLPSDRFSAERTGGSVSTLTIQRTQQEDSAVYLCASSTPLAGQETQSFGPGTRLLVL.

This clonotype was counted at least ten times. V gene TRBV5-1 combines with J gene TRBJ1-2; 7 positions agree with TRBD1. There are 13 residues in the CDR3. V trimming: 1 base; J trimming: 8 bases; junction bases outside the gene matches: 5. The germline gives CDR1 SGHRS, CDR2 YFSETQ. The CDR3 here is CASSLTGAGGYTF. As DNA, the CDR3 is TGCGCCAGCAGCTTGACAGGGGCCGGGGGCTACACCTTC.

This clonotype was seen repeatedly, ten times or more. The chain uses TRBV2 and TRBJ2-3; D is possibly TRBD2 (6 bases). Germline CDR1 and CDR2: SNHLY and FYNNEI. The ends were cut back, 8 bases at V and 2 bases at J, with 14 bases in the middle. This CDR3 has 14 residues. CDR3 region: CASGGTSPTDTQYF. The CDR3 nucleotides are TGTGCCAGCGGGGGGACTTCCCCCACAGATACGCAGTATTTT.

In its sample, this clonotype was seen many times. The V and J genes are TRBV10-3 and TRBJ2-3; D is perhaps TRBD2 (6 bases). The CDR3 is 14 amino acids. Trimming shortened V by 4 bases and J by 4 bases, and 12 bases separated the two germline ends. From germline, CDR1 is ENHRY and CDR2 SYGVKD. CDR3 loop: CAISGSGDPDTQYF. The CDR3 nucleotides are TGTGCCATCAGTGGGTCGGGGGACCCAGATACGCAGTATTTT.

At least ten counts were recorded for this clonotype. V gene TRBV6-5 combines with J gene TRBJ2-7; the D call may be TRBD1 or TRBD2 (5 bases each). Trimming took off 5 bases at V and 1 base at J, with 18 bases between the two ends. CDR1 MNHEY and CDR2 SVGAGI come from the germline V gene. The CDR3 runs to 16 residues. The CDR3 DNA follows: TGTGCCAGCAGTCTGAGGGACGGGGCGGTGTCCTACGAGCAGTACTTC. Protein sequence: CASSLRDGAVSYEQYF.

This clonotype was picked up many times. The CDR3 nucleotides read TGTGCCTGGAGTGGCGGGGGGGTAGACATTCAGTACTTC. Its protein is CAWSGGGVDIQYF. The rearrangement uses TRBV30 and TRBJ2-4; 9 positions match TRBD2. Germline V lookup: CDR1 GTSNPN, CDR2 SVGIG (reference sequence). The J segment lost 8 bases and the V segment lost 1 base, leaving 3 bases of the junction unmatched. CDR3 size: 13 residues.

This clonotype was observed many times. The chain has TRBV7-2 and TRBJ2-5, with D possibly matching TRBD1 (6 bases). The CDR3 is 12 residues long. Germline values: CDR1 SGHTA, CDR2 FQGNSA. Deletions cut 11 bases from V and 8 bases from J, with 18 bases between. The DNA of the CDR3 is TGTGCCGGGACATACCCCAAGAGAACCCAGTACTTC. Its protein product is CAGTYPKRTQYF.

This clonotype was seen repeatedly, ten times or more. The V call is TRBV19, the J call TRBJ2-2, with D possibly TRBD2 on 5 matching bases. Trimming shortened V by 1 base and J by 4 bases, and 13 bases separated the two germline ends. Germline CDR1 is LNHDA and CDR2 is SQIVND (reference sequence). The CDR3 runs to 16 residues. The CDR3 loop reads CASSIAGSDGTGELFF. In DNA, the CDR3 is TGTGCCAGTAGTATAGCGGGATCGGATGGCACCGGGGAGCTGTTTTTT.

This clonotype was counted many times. The chain's CDR3 is CASSLVASETQYF. CDR3 DNA sequence: TGTGCCAGCAGCCTTGTGGCTTCTGAGACCCAGTACTTC. The chain couples TRBV5-6 to TRBJ2-5; D unclear. Per the germline V gene, CDR1 is SGHDT and CDR2 is YYEEEE. The ends were cut back, 4 bases at V and 5 bases at J, with 12 bases in the middle. The CDR3 spans 13 residues.

This clonotype has just a few counts. The J gene is TRBJ2-1, the V gene TRBV5-8, with 8 positions matching TRBD2. CDR1 SGHTS and CDR2 YDEGEE come from the germline V gene. The CDR3 runs to 16 residues. V lost 0 bases and J lost 8; bases outside the gene matches: 10. CDR3 nucleotides: TGTGCCAGCAGCTTGGCCGGGGGGGCCTCTGGGGATGAGCAGTTCTTC. Protein: CASSLAGGASGDEQFF.

This clonotype came up many times. This rearrangement joins TRBV11-2 to TRBJ1-2, with D maybe TRBD1 (5 bases). The germline CDR1 and CDR2 sequences are SGHAT and FQNNGV. V was trimmed by 5 bases and J by 8 bases, leaving 15 bases between them. The CDR3 extends over 13 amino acids. DNA for the CDR3: TGTGCCAGCAGCGAGCGGGGACCCGCGGGCTACACCTTC. As protein: CASSERGPAGYTF.

Turning to this clonotype: A much larger clone differs by one base, so this may be a read error. This sequence joins TRBV7-2 and TRBJ2-3, with D perhaps TRBD1 or TRBD2 (5 bases each). The V end lost 5 bases, the J end lost 9 bases, and 12 bases lay between the germline ends. From germline, CDR1 is SGHTA and CDR2 FQGNSA. CDR3 size: 12 residues. The CDR3 DNA sequence: TGTGCCAGCAGCCCCCGGGACGCCACGCAGTATTTT. Translating gives CASSPRDATQYF.

This clonotype was counted many times. A junction boundary mismatches the germline segment, possibly from a read error. The chain employs TRBV4-2 and TRBJ2-4; D tentatively fits TRBD1 or TRBD2 (6 bases each). The CDR3 covers 16 residues. The germline CDR1 and CDR2 sequences are LGHNA and YNFKEQ. CDR3 loop: CASSQEGGIAKNIQYF. The CDR3 region has the DNA TGTGCCAGCAGTCAAGAAGGGGGGATAGCCAAAAACATTCAGTACTTC.

This clonotype has ten or more counts. This chain uses TRBV6-5 with TRBJ2-7; the D gene is possibly TRBD1 (6 bases). The CDR3 has 12 residues. Germline assignment: CDR1 MNHEY and CDR2 SVGAGI. The V end was cut by 8 bases, the J end by 3 bases, with 11 bases between. The CDR3 nucleotides are TGTGCCAGCCCTATCAGGGGCTACGAGCAGTACGTC. Translating it yields CASPIRGYEQYV.

This clonotype was counted at least ten times. The chain has TRBV10-3 and TRBJ2-7; 9 bases match TRBD1. With 6 bases clipped from V and 7 bases from J, the junction kept 7 bases outside the gene matches. Germline V lookup: CDR1 ENHRY, CDR2 SYGVKD. This CDR3 is built from 13 residues. CDR3 region: CAISPGQGAEQYV. In DNA, the CDR3 is TGTGCCATCAGCCCGGGACAGGGTGCGGAGCAGTACGTC.

There are many counts of this clonotype. The chain carries TRBV12-3 or TRBV12-4 and TRBJ1-1; D ambiguous. There are 14 residues in the CDR3. V dropped 8 bases and J dropped 3 bases, with 16 bases sitting between them. The CDR3 protein is CASRAGKRDTEAFF. In DNA, the CDR3 is TGTGCCAGCCGAGCGGGCAAAAGGGACACTGAAGCTTTCTTT.

This clonotype was counted at least ten times. The rearrangement links TRBV14 to TRBJ1-1; perhaps TRBD1 as D (5 bases). Deletions cut 4 bases from V and 6 bases from J, with 12 bases between. Germline V gene lookup returns CDR1 SGHDN and CDR2 FVKESK. The CDR3 extends over 13 amino acids. The CDR3 nucleotides read TGTGCCAGCAGCCCACCCGGGGCCTCTGAAGCTTTCTTT. Protein: CASSPPGASEAFF.

At least ten counts were recorded for this clonotype. V is TRBV2 and J is TRBJ2-5; the match to TRBD1 covers 7 bases. Germline CDR1 and CDR2: SNHLY and FYNNEI. J gave up 2 bases and V 8 bases, and 8 bases lay outside the gene matches. The CDR3 is 14 residues long. The DNA of the CDR3 is TGTGCCAGCCTACTTAGGACAGGTCAAGAGACCCAGTACTTC. Translating it yields CASLLRTGQETQYF. The full variable domain, with the rest looked up from reference TRBV2 and TRBJ2-5, is EPEVTQTPSHQVTQMGQEVILRCVPISNHLYFYWYRQILGQKVEFLVSFYNNEISEKSEIFDDQFSVERPDGSNFTLKIRSTKLEDSAMYFCASLLRTGQETQYFGPGTRLLVL.

In its sample, this clonotype was seen many times. V usage is TRBV15 and J usage is TRBJ2-7, with 8 bases lining up with TRBD2. CDR3 length: 15 amino acids. With V trimmed by 1 base and J by 1 base, 3 bases remained unmatched. The V gene's germline CDR1 is LNHNV and CDR2 YYDKDF (reference sequence). In nucleotides, the CDR3 is TGTGCCACCAGCAGAGGTCCGGGGGGGTCCTACGAGCAGTACGTC. Protein sequence: CATSRGPGGSYEQYV.

This clonotype was counted ten times or more. This sequence joins TRBV7-3 and TRBJ2-1, with 9 bases identical to TRBD2. V was clipped by 6 bases and J by 8 bases; unmatched bases: 8. Per germline, CDR1 SGHTA and CDR2 FQGTGA. CDR3 length: 14 amino acids. The CDR3 is CASSTAGGLDEQFF. The CDR3 DNA reads as TGTGCCAGCAGTACTGCGGGGGGGCTGGATGAGCAGTTCTTC.

This clonotype was picked up many times. This chain uses TRBV11-2 with TRBJ2-7; no reliable D call. This CDR3 is built from 12 residues. CDR1 SGHAT and CDR2 FQNNGV come from the germline V gene. V was cut by 7 bases and J by 3 bases, with 10 bases left in between. CDR3 sequence (DNA): TGTGCCAGCACCCCCAGCTTCTACGAGCAGTACTTC. Its protein product is CASTPSFYEQYF.